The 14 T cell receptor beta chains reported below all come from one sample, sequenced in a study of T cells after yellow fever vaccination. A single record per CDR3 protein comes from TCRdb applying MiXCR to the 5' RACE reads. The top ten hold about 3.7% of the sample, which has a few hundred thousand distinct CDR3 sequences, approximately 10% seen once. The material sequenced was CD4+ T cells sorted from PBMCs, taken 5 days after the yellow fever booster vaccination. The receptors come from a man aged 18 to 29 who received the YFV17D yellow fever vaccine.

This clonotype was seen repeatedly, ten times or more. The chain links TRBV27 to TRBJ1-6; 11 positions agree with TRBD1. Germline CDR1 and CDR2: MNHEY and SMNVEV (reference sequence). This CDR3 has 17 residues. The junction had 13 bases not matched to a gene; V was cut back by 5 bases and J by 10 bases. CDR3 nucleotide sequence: TGTGCCAGCAGTCCGGACAGGGGGCGCGGAGGCTTGTCACCCCTCCACTTT. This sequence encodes CASSPDRGRGGLSPLHF.

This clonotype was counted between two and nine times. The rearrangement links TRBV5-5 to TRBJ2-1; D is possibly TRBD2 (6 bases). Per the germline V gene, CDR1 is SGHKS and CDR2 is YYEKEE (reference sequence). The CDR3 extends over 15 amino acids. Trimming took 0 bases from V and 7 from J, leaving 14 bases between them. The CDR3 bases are TGTGCCAGCAGCTTGGTTGGCGGGGCCAGAAATGAGCAGTTCTTC. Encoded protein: CASSLVGGARNEQFF.

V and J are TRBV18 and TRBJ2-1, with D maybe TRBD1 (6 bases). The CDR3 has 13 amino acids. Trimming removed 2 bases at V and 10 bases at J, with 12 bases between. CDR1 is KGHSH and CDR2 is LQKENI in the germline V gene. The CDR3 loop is CASSPSQGIEQFF. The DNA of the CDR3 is TGTGCCAGCTCACCAAGCCAGGGGATAGAGCAGTTCTTC.

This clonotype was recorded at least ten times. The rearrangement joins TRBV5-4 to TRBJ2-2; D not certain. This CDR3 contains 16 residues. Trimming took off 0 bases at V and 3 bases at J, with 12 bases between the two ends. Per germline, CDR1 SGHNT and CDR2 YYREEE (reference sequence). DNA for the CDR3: TGTGCCAGCAGCTTGGGTTTTGGCGGTGACACCGGGGAGCTGTTTTTT. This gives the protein CASSLGFGGDTGELFF.

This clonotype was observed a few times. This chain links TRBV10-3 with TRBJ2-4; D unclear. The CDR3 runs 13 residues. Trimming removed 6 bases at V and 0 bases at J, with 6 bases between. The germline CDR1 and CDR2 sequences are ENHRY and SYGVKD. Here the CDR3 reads CAIRTIAKNIQYF. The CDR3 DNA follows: TGTGCCATCAGGACAATAGCCAAAAACATTCAGTACTTC.

CDR3 region: CSATGVSYEQYF. In nucleotides, the CDR3 is TGCAGTGCAACAGGGGTCTCCTACGAGCAGTACTTC. This chain uses TRBV20-1 with TRBJ2-7; 7 bases are shared with TRBD1. The J segment lost 0 bases and the V segment lost 6 bases, leaving 2 bases of the junction unmatched. Looked up from germline, CDR1 is DFQATT and CDR2 is SNEGSKA (reference sequence). CDR3 length: 12 amino acids.

The DNA for the CDR3 is TGCGCCAGCAGCCAACAGGGTTTAAAGAACACTGAAGCTTTCTTT. Translated, it gives CASSQQGLKNTEAFF. The chain has TRBV4-1 and TRBJ1-1, with D tentatively TRBD1 (5 bases). The CDR3 is made up of 15 amino acids. Germline CDR1 reads MGHRA; CDR2 reads YSYEKL. Between the trimmed V and J ends, which lost 2 bases and 1 base, there was a span of 11 bases.

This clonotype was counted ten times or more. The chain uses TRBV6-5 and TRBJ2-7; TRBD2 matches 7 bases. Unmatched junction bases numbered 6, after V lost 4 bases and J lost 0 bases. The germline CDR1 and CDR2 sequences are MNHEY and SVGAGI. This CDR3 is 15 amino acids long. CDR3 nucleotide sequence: TGTGCCAGCAGTTTCGGATGGACTAGCTCCTACGAGCAGTACTTC. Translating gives CASSFGWTSSYEQYF.

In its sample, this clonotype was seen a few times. The chain's CDR3 is CAWSARWGQPQHF. Here the CDR3 DNA reads TGTGCCTGGAGTGCGCGATGGGGGCAGCCCCAGCATTTT. The J gene is TRBJ1-5, the V gene TRBV30; a weak D match, TRBD1 (5 bases). This CDR3 is 13 amino acids long. Germline assignment: CDR1 GTSNPN and CDR2 SVGIG (reference sequence). Trimming removed 1 base from V and 7 bases from J, with 11 bases in between.

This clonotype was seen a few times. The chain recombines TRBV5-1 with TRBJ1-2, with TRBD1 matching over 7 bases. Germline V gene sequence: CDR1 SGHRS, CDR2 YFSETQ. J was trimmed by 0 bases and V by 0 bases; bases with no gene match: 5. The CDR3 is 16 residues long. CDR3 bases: TGCGCCAGCAGCTTGGATCCAGGGGGGACTAACTATGGCTACACCTTC. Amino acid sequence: CASSLDPGGTNYGYTF.

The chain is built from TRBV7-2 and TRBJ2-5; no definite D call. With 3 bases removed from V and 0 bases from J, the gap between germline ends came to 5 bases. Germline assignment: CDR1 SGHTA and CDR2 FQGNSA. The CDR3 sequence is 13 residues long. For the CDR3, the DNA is TGTGCCAGCAGCTTTTTCAACCAAGAGACCCAGTACTTC. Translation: CASSFFNQETQYF.

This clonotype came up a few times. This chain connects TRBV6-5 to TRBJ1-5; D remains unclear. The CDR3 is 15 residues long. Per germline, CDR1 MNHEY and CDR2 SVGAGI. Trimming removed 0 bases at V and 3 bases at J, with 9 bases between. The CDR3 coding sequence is TGTGCCAGCAGTTACTCGCTGACACACAATCAGCCCCAGCATTTT. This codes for CASSYSLTHNQPQHF.

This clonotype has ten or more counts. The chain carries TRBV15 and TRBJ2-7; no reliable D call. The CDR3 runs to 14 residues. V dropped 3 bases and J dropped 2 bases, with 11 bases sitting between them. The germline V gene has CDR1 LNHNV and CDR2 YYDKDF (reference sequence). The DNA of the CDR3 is TGTGCCACCAGCAGGGGTAGAGATACCTACGAGCAGTACTTC. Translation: CATSRGRDTYEQYF.

In nucleotides, the CDR3 is TGCGCCAGCAGCTTGGGGGATCGGGGGCAACAGCAGTTCTTC. This gives the protein CASSLGDRGQQQFF. The chain recombines TRBV5-1 with TRBJ2-1; D possibly matches TRBD1 or TRBD2 (6 bases each). CDR3 length equals 14 residues. Per the germline V gene, CDR1 is SGHRS and CDR2 is YFSETQ. V shed 0 bases and J shed 11 bases, with 15 bases lying between them.